This is a list of T cell receptor beta chains from one sample in a study of OX40 agonist ivuxolimab in advanced cancers. Using immunoSEQ multiplex PCR, the repertoire was profiled, and TCRdb retains in-frame clones only, with some absent. Of some 50,000 clones listed, about 90% are singletons. The source material was CD4+ or CD8+ T cells sorted from blood, sampled in a trial of the OX40 agonist ivuxolimab. The receptors were gathered from an adult with an advanced solid tumor such as melanoma, head and neck, liver or kidney cancer. Both conserved end residues are part of each CDR3. The D gene is left open where the match is weak. Some rows mark clone size as missing; the rest say once, few, many or name a class of expanded clone.

>TRBV28|-|-|TRBJ1-1
TGTGCCAGCAGCGTACAGGGCGTCCCGGGGGAAGCTTTCTTT
CASSVQGVPGEAFF
>TRBV19|-|TRBD1|TRBJ2-7
TGTGCCAGTAGCGGGACAGGGGATAACTACGAGCAGTACTTC
CASSGTGDNYEQYF
>TRBV28|-|-|TRBJ1-2
TGTGCCAGCAGTTTAAGAGCATATGGCTACACCTTC
CASSLRAYGYTF
>TRBV7-2|-|TRBD1|TRBJ1-4
TGTGCCAGCAGCTGGGACAGGGCTGCTAATGAAAAACTGTTTTTT
CASSWDRAANEKLFF
>TRBV6-5|once|TRBD1|TRBJ2-7
TGTGCCAGCAGTTGGACAGGGGGCTTCTACGAGCAGTACTTC
CASSWTGGFYEQYF
>TRBV7-6|once|-|TRBJ1-4
TGTGCCAGCAGCGCTTACAGGGTCGTCGATGAAAAACTGTTTTTT
CASSAYRVVDEKLFF
>TRBV7-9|-|-|TRBJ1-1
TGTGCCAGCAGCTTAGTGGACAGACCTTTAGGAACTGAAGCTTTCTTT
CASSLVDRPLGTEAFF
>TRBV14|-|TRBD2|TRBJ2-7
TGTGCCAGCGGGCTAGCGGGTGCCCCCTACGAGCAGTACTTC
CASGLAGAPYEQYF
>TRBV4-1|-|-|TRBJ2-7
TGCGCCAGCAGCTTCGACGCGGGGAGCTACGAGCAGTACTTC
CASSFDAGSYEQYF
>TRBV6-5|few|-|TRBJ2-3
TGTGCCAGCAGTTACTCGGGCGCAGATACGCAGTATTTT
CASSYSGADTQYF
>TRBV7-3|-|TRBD2|TRBJ2-3
TGTGCCAGCAGCCCCTCAGCGGGAGGGCCCGGTACGCAGTATTTT
CASSPSAGGPGTQYF
>TRBV6-4|once|TRBD2|TRBJ2-3
TGTGCCAGCAGTGCGGGGGGGGGACCCACAGATACGCAGTATTTT
CASSAGGGPTDTQYF
>TRBV5-1|once|-|TRBJ2-7
TGCGCCAGCAGCTTGGGGGGGGCCGACGAGCAGTACTTC
CASSLGGADEQYF
>TRBV29-1|-|-|TRBJ2-2
TGCAGCGTTGAGCAAACCGGGACGGCGAACACCGGGGAGCTGTTTTTT
CSVEQTGTANTGELFF
>TRBV19|-|-|TRBJ1-1
TGTGCCAGTAGAATCGGACCGAACACTGAAGCTTTCTTT
CASRIGPNTEAFF
>TRBV2|-|TRBD2|TRBJ2-3
TGTGCCAGCAGTCCTCTTAGCGGGGGGGCGGGAGATACGCAGTATTTT
CASSPLSGGAGDTQYF
>TRBV29-1|-|-|TRBJ2-7
TGCAGCGTAGCCACAGGGAGCTCCTACGAGCAGTACTTC
CSVATGSSYEQYF
>TRBV4-3|-|-|TRBJ2-1
TGCGCCAGCAGCCAAGCGGGCAATGAGCAGTTCTTC
CASSQAGNEQFF
>TRBV5-1|few|-|TRBJ2-6
TGCGCCAGCAGCTTACTACTCTCTGGGGCCAACGTCCTGACTTTC
CASSLLLSGANVLTF
>TRBV7-3|-|TRBD2|TRBJ2-7
TGTGCCAGCAGCTTTTGGAGGGAGGGCCAGGGAGAGCAGTACTTC
CASSFWREGQGEQYF
>TRBV7-2|-|-|TRBJ2-7
TGTGCCAGCAGCCGCCTAGGGTACGAGCAGTACTTC
CASSRLGYEQYF
>TRBV28|-|-|TRBJ1-4
TGTGCCAGCAGTTCGGGGGGCCCAACTAATGAAAAACTGTTTTTT
CASSSGGPTNEKLFF
>TRBV5-1|once|-|TRBJ2-1
TGCGCCAGCAGCTTATCGGGCAGTCCCTCCTACAATGAGCAGTTCTTC
CASSLSGSPSYNEQFF
>TRBV9|-|-|TRBJ2-5
TGTGCCAGCAGCGTAGGATCGGTTACGGGCGAGACCCAGTACTTC
CASSVGSVTGETQYF
>TRBV7-2|-|-|TRBJ2-7
TGTGCCAGCAGCTTAGGCCGGACTCATAGGAGCCTCGAGCAGTACTTC
CASSLGRTHRSLEQYF
>TRBV9|-|-|TRBJ2-3
TGTGCCAGCAGCCGCACAGATACGCAGTATTTT
CASSRTDTQYF
>TRBV5-6|once|-|TRBJ2-7
TGTGCCAGCAGCTTGGGGGAGTACGAGCAGTACTTC
CASSLGEYEQYF
>TRBV28|-|TRBD1|TRBJ2-7
TGTGCCAGCAGTTTGGCCGGGACAGGGGCGTGGGAGCAGTACTTC
CASSLAGTGAWEQYF
>TRBV6-5|-|-|TRBJ1-2
TGTGCCAGCAGTTACGGCAGGTGGTTCGATGGCTACACCTTC
CASSYGRWFDGYTF
>TRBV21-1|-|-|TRBJ2-1
TGTGCCAGCAGCGTACGGACTAGCGGGGGGGTATTGGGTGAGCAGTTCTTC
CASSVRTSGGVLGEQFF
>TRBV7-9|-|TRBD1|TRBJ1-1
TGTGCCAGCACTCCGGGACAGGGGAACACTGAAGCTTTCTTT
CASTPGQGNTEAFF
>TRBV6-5|once|TRBD1|TRBJ1-2
TGTGCCAGCAGTTCGACAGGGGATGGCTACACCTTC
CASSSTGDGYTF
>TRBV4-2|-|-|TRBJ1-2
TGTGCCAGCAGCCAAGATCCGGACTCACTTTGGCACTATGGCTACACCTTC
CASSQDPDSLWHYGYTF
>TRBV21-1|few|-|TRBJ2-7
TGTGCCCCCAAGGACGAGCAGTACTTC
CAPKDEQYF
>TRBV4-3|-|-|TRBJ2-7
TGCGCCAGCAGCCAAGAACTTCGAGGACAGCCCTACGAGCAGTACTTC
CASSQELRGQPYEQYF
>TRBV18|-|-|TRBJ2-1
TGTGCCAGCTCACCAAATCCGGGAACCTCCTACAATGAGCAGTTCTTC
CASSPNPGTSYNEQFF
>TRBV5-5|once|-|TRBJ1-2
TGTGCCAGCAGCTTTCTAGAGGGTGGCTACACCTTC
CASSFLEGGYTF
>TRBV6-5|-|TRBD1|TRBJ1-6
TGTGCCAGCAGTTACTCCTTACAGGGGGCCGGTTCACCCCTCCACTTT
CASSYSLQGAGSPLHF
>TRBV5-1|-|TRBD2|TRBJ2-5
TGCGCCAGCAGCACCGGACTAGCGGGGGTTGAGACCCAGTACTTC
CASSTGLAGVETQYF
>TRBV7-9|-|-|TRBJ2-7
TGTGCCAGCAGCTTAGCGAGGCAGGGGTCCTACGAGCAGTACTTC
CASSLARQGSYEQYF
>TRBV7-9|-|TRBD2|TRBJ2-2
TGTGCCAGCAGCTCGCCGGGGGGAGCGAACACCGGGGAGCTGTTTTTT
CASSSPGGANTGELFF
>TRBV11-2|-|TRBD2|TRBJ2-7
TGTGCCAGCAGCCCGGTGAGGAGCGGGAGGGCCTACGAGCAGTACTTC
CASSPVRSGRAYEQYF
>TRBV27|-|-|TRBJ1-1
TGTGCCAGCAGTCCGTTCGTAGGGCCCGCATGGACTGAAGCTTTCTTT
CASSPFVGPAWTEAFF
>TRBV28|-|-|TRBJ2-2
TGTGCCAGCAGTTTCGCAGGTACCGGGGAGCTGTTTTTT
CASSFAGTGELFF
>TRBV29-1|-|-|TRBJ1-2
TGCAGCGTGGGACAAGACTATGGCTACACCTTC
CSVGQDYGYTF
>TRBV4-3|-|TRBD2|TRBJ2-1
TGCGCCAGCAGCCAAGCCGCCTATAGGAGCGGGGGGGCGAATGAGCAGTTCTTC
CASSQAAYRSGGANEQFF
>TRBV19|-|-|TRBJ2-7
TGTGCCAGTAGTATCTCCCTCGCAGGGTTCCGCGAGCAGTACTTC
CASSISLAGFREQYF
>TRBV28|-|-|TRBJ1-1
TGTGCCAGCAGTTCAGGGGCTGAAGCTTTCTTT
CASSSGAEAFF
>TRBV11-2|few|-|TRBJ2-2
TGTGCCAGCAGCCCCAACGAAGGGCGGAAGGGCACCGGGGAGCTGTTTTTT
CASSPNEGRKGTGELFF
>TRBV5-1|-|TRBD1|TRBJ2-7
TGCGCCAGCAGGTATGACAGGGGGCTCTACGAGCAGTACTTC
CASRYDRGLYEQYF
>TRBV30|-|TRBD2|TRBJ2-5
TGTGCCTGGAGTGCGGTCCAGCGGGGGGGCCCCCAAGAGACCCAGTACTTC
CAWSAVQRGGPQETQYF
>TRBV5-1|-|-|TRBJ2-7
TGCGCCAGCAGCTTTTTGTGGGAGGACACCACCTACGAGCAGTACTTC
CASSFLWEDTTYEQYF
>TRBV29-1|-|-|TRBJ1-2
TGCAGCGTTATGCCCGAGAAAGGATATGGCTACACCTTC
CSVMPEKGYGYTF
>TRBV6-5|-|TRBD2|TRBJ2-1
TGTGCCAGCAGTTTCTTTAGCGGGAGCTTCTACAATGAGCAGTTCTTC
CASSFFSGSFYNEQFF
>TRBV7-6|-|TRBD2|TRBJ2-5
TGTGCCAGCAGCTTAGGGTCCCTAGCGGGAAAAGAGACCCAGTACTTC
CASSLGSLAGKETQYF
>TRBV27|-|-|TRBJ2-7
TGTGCCAGCAGGGGGACTCGGGACGGACCCTACGAGCAGTACTTC
CASRGTRDGPYEQYF
>TRBV5-1|-|-|TRBJ1-3
TGCGCCAGCAGCCCCGGGGACTCTGGAAACACCATATATTTT
CASSPGDSGNTIYF